Following are 14 T cell receptor beta chains from one sample sequenced in a study of cytomegalovirus exposure and HLA in healthy donors. 60 Vbeta and 13 Jbeta primers were used in PCR. This table comes from immunoSEQ multiplex PCR, and its TCRdb copy is limited to in-frame clones, with some not included. This sample has 150,000 or so clones; roughly three quarters occur once, and the top ten carry 6% to 7.5%. The sample comprised PBMCs. The receptors were gathered from a man in his forties in good health and CMV-seropositive.

The chain carries TRBV4-2 and TRBJ2-1, with 12 bases lining up with TRBD1. The length of the CDR3 is 14 residues. CDR1 LGHNA and CDR2 YNFKEQ come from the germline V gene. V was pared by 6 bases and J by 10 bases, with 7 bases of the junction left unmatched. The CDR3 protein is CASSSGTGGWEQFF. In nucleotides, the CDR3 is TGTGCCAGCAGTTCCGGGACAGGGGGCTGGGAGCAGTTCTTC.

The chain has TRBV7-2 and TRBJ2-3; D might be TRBD2 (6 bases). V was clipped by 4 bases and J by 1 base, with 12 bases between them. Germline CDR1 and CDR2: SGHTA and FQGNSA. This CDR3 comprises 15 residues. The CDR3 nucleotides read TGTGCCAGCAGCTCGGAGGGACTGGGCACAGATACGCAGTATTTT. Protein product: CASSSEGLGTDTQYF.

The chain combines TRBV15 with TRBJ2-7; weak D call: TRBD2 (5 bases). In germline, CDR1 is LNHNV, CDR2 YYDKDF (reference sequence). CDR3 length: 14 residues. The ends were cut back, 1 base at V and 5 bases at J, with 12 bases in the middle. The CDR3: CATSRGMEVHEQYF. For the CDR3, the DNA is TGTGCCACCAGCAGAGGTATGGAGGTCCACGAGCAGTACTTC.

As to this clone: Its ends do not fully match the called genes, so a read error is possible. The V call is TRBV4-3, the J call TRBJ1-2; D is ambiguous. The CDR3 is made up of 16 amino acids. The germline CDR1 and CDR2 sequences are LGHNA and YSLEER. CDR3 protein: CTSSSTDRRAGYGYTF. CDR3 DNA: TGCACCAGCAGCTCTACCGATCGAAGGGCGGGCTATGGCTACACCTTC.

As to this clone: Sequence at one end of the junction differs from germline and may be a read error. CDR3 nucleotides: TGTGCCAGCAGCCTCAGACAGGGAGGACGGGGCTACACCTTC. Translated: CASSLRQGGRGYTF. The chain is built from TRBV4-1 and TRBJ1-2; TRBD1 aligns across 7 bases. CDR1 and CDR2 (germline): MGHRA, YSYEKL. The CDR3 loop spans 14 amino acids.

The genes are TRBV7-2 and TRBJ2-3, with TRBD1 matching over 8 bases. This CDR3 is 14 amino acids long. CDR1 is SGHTA, CDR2 FQGNSA, per germline. Losses at the gene ends were 6 bases for V and 4 bases for J; bases not matched to a gene: 6. In DNA, the CDR3 is TGTGCCAGCAGTTATGACAGGGGTGCAGATACGCAGTATTTT. Amino acids: CASSYDRGADTQYF.

The rearrangement links TRBV6-6 to TRBJ1-2, with D possibly TRBD1 on 6 matching bases. The germline CDR1 and CDR2 sequences are MNHNY and SVGAGI (reference sequence). The CDR3 loop spans 12 amino acids. Trimming cost V 5 bases and J 8 bases, with 12 bases left between them. CDR3 residues: CASSETGRGYTF. The CDR3 nucleotides are TGTGCCAGCAGTGAGACAGGAAGGGGCTACACCTTC.

This clone was counted only a few times. The rearrangement links TRBV7-3 to TRBJ2-5, with TRBD1 identical over 8 bases. Germline CDR1 SGHTA, CDR2 FQGTGA. This CDR3 spans 15 amino acids. V trimming: 0 bases; J trimming: 5 bases; junction bases outside the gene matches: 5. CDR3 sequence (DNA): TGTGCCAGCAGCTTAACTCCAGGGGGCCGGGAGACCCAGTACTTC. Translation gives CASSLTPGGRETQYF.

The chain has TRBV25-1 and TRBJ1-4; TRBD1 matches 7 bases. Germline V gene sequence: CDR1 MGHDK, CDR2 SYGVNS. This CDR3 is 14 amino acids long. V shed 8 bases and J 6 bases; nucleotides not matched to a gene: 9. The CDR3 region has the DNA TGTGCCAGCTCTAACCGGGACAGCGATGAAAAACTGTTTTTT. As protein: CASSNRDSDEKLFF.

This chain uses TRBV7-2 with TRBJ2-2; a possible D gene is TRBD1 (5 bases). This CDR3 region has 14 residues. The V end was cut by 3 bases, the J end by 8 bases, with 13 bases between. Per germline, CDR1 SGHTA and CDR2 FQGNSA. The CDR3: CASSLVQGPGELFF. The CDR3 coding sequence is TGTGCCAGCAGCTTGGTTCAGGGCCCGGGGGAGCTGTTTTTT.

This chain connects TRBV2 to TRBJ1-3; D unclear. Germline V gives CDR1 SNHLY, CDR2 FYNNEI. The CDR3 totals 15 residues. V dropped 4 bases and J dropped 2 bases, with 12 bases sitting between them. The CDR3 here is CASSGLEGTGNTIYF. For the CDR3, the DNA is TGTGCCAGCAGTGGTTTGGAGGGCACTGGAAACACCATATATTTT.

CDR3 nucleotides: TGTGCCAGCAGCTTAGGTGGCAGTAATAATGAAAAACTGTTTTTT. Protein product: CASSLGGSNNEKLFF. This chain connects TRBV7-6 to TRBJ1-4; D uncertain. This CDR3 is 15 amino acids long. Trimming took off 1 base at V and 4 bases at J, with 10 bases between the two ends. Germline V gives CDR1 SGHVS, CDR2 FNYEAQ. The whole variable domain, remainder taken from reference TRBV7-6 and TRBJ1-4, is GAGVSQSPRYKVTKRGQDVALRCDPISGHVSLYWYRQALGQGPEFLTYFNYEAQQDKSGLPNDRFSAERPEGSISTLTIQRTEQRDSAMYRCASSLGGSNNEKLFFGSGTQLSVL.

V gene TRBV13 combines with J gene TRBJ1-1, with 11 bases identical to TRBD1. Germline-derived CDR1 and CDR2 are PRHDT and FYEKMQ (reference sequence). J lost 6 bases, V lost 8 bases, and 5 bases had no gene match. The CDR3 runs 13 residues. The CDR3 DNA sequence: TGTGCCAGCGGGGGACAGGGGGTCGCTGAAGCTTTCTTT. It specifies CASGGQGVAEAFF.

The chain recombines TRBV7-9 with TRBJ2-7, with TRBD2 identical over 7 bases. Per the germline V gene, CDR1 is SEHNR and CDR2 is FQNEAQ (reference sequence). The CDR3 is 13 amino acids. The trim removed 4 bases at V and 6 bases at J, leaving 6 bases unmatched. For the CDR3, the DNA is TGTGCCAGCAGCTGGGGGGGGGTCCGCGAGCAGTACTTC. It specifies CASSWGGVREQYF. Combining the CDR3 with reference TRBV7-9 and TRBJ2-7 gives the whole variable domain DTGVSQNPRHKITKRGQNVTFRCDPISEHNRLYWYRQTLGQGPEFLTYFQNEAQLEKSRLLSDRFSAERPKGSFSTLEIQRTEQGDSAMYLCASSWGGVREQYFGPGTRLTVT.